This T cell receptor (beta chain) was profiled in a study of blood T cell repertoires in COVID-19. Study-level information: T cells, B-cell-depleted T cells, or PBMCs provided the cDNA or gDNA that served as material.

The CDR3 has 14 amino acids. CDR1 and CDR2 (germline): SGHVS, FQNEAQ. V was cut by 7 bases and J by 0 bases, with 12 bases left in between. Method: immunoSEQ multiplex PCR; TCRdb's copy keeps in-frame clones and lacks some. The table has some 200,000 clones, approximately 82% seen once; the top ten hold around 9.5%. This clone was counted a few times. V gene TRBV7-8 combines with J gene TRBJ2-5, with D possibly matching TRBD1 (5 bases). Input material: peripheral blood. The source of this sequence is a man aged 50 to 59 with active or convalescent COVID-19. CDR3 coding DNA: TGTGCCAGCACCCTTAAGGGGTACCAAGAGACCCAGTACTTC. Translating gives CASTLKGYQETQYF.